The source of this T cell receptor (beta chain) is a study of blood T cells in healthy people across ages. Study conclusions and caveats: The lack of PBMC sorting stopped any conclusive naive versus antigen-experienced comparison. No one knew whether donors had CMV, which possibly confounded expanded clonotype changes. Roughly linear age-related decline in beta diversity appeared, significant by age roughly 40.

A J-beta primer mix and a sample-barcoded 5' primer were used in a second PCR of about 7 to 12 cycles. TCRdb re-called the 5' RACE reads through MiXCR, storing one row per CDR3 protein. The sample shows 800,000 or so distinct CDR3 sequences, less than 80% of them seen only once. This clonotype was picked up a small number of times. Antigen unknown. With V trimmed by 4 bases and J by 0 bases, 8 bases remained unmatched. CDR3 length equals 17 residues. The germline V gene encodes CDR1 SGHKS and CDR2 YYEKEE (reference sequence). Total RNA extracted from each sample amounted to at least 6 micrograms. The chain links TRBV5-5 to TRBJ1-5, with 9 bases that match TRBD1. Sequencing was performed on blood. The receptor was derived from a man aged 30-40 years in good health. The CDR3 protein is CASSVGTGSRSNQPQHF. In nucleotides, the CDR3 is TGTGCCAGCAGCGTAGGGACAGGGAGCCGTAGCAATCAGCCCCAGCATTTT.